This TCR beta chain was found in a study of cytomegalovirus exposure and HLA in healthy donors. Samples came from healthy bone marrow donors. Germline V CDR1 and CDR2: LNHDA, SQIVND (reference sequence). V lost 4 bases to trimming and J lost 8 bases, with 15 bases between them. The CDR3 has 15 amino acids. Overall study results and limits: On later analysis, the bulk of CMV-associated TCR beta chains appeared to be HLA-restricted.

On this clone itself: The antigen remains undetermined.

13 Jbeta primers and 60 Vbeta primers were used for the PCR. The assay was immunoSEQ multiplex PCR, and TCRdb's table has in-frame clones only and misses some. The sample contains around 91,000 clones, 70% to 85% of which appear only once. This chain joins TRBV19 and TRBJ1-6, with D unresolved. This sequence was found in a man aged 18 to 30 in good health and CMV-seronegative. Specimen: PBMCs. The chain's CDR3 is CASSNRGRSDSPLHF. The CDR3 bases are TGTGCCAGTAGTAATCGGGGTAGGTCCGATTCACCCCTCCACTTT.